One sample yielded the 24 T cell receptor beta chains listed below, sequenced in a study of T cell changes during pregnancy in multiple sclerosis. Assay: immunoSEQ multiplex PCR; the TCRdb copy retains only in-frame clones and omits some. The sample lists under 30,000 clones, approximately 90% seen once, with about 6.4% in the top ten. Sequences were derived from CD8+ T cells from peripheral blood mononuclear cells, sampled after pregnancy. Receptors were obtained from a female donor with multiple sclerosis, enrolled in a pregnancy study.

The CDR3 spells CASSFDWASGYNEQFF. In nucleotides, the CDR3 is TGTGCCAGCAGCTTTGATTGGGCTAGCGGGTACAATGAGCAGTTCTTC. The gene calls are TRBV7-2 and TRBJ2-1; TRBD2 aligns across 8 bases. The CDR3 has 16 amino acids. Germline V gene sequence: CDR1 SGHTA, CDR2 FQGNSA. The ends lost 3 bases at V and 4 bases at J; junction bases unmatched: 8.

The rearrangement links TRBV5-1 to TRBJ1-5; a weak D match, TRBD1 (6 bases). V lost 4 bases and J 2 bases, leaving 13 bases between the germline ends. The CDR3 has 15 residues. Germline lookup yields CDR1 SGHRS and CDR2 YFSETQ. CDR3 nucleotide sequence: TGCGCCAGCAGCCCGGACAGTCTTGGCAATCAGCCCCAGCATTTT. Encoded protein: CASSPDSLGNQPQHF.

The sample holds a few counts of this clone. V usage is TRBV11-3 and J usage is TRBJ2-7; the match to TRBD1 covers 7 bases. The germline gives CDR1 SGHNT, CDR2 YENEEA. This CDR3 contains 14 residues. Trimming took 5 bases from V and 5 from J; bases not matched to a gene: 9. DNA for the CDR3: TGTGCCAGCAGCCTAGCCGACAGGGCGGACGAGCAGTACTTC. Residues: CASSLADRADEQYF.

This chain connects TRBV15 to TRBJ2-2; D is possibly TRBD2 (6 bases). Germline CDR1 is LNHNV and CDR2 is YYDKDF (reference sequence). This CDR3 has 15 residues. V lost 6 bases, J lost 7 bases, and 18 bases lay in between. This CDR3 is CATSFGSGENGELFF. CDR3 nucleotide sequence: TGTGCCACCAGTTTTGGTAGCGGAGAAAACGGGGAGCTGTTTTTT.

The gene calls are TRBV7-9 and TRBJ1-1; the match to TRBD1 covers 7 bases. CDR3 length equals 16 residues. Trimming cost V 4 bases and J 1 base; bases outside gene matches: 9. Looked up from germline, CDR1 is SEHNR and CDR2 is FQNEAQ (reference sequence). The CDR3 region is CASSSTGDPTNTEAFF. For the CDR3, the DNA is TGTGCCAGCAGCTCCACAGGGGACCCAACGAACACTGAAGCTTTCTTT.

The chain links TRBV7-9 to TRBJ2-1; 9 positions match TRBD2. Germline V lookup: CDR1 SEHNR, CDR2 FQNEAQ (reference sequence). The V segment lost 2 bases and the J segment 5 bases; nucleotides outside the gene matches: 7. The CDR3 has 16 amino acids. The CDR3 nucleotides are TGTGCCAGCAGCTTACCACTAGCGGGCGGGAACAATGAGCAGTTCTTC. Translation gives CASSLPLAGGNNEQFF.

In DNA, the CDR3 is TGTGCAAGTCGCTCAAGACTAGCCCCGCGAGGCACCGGGGAGCTGTTTTTT. Translation: CASRSRLAPRGTGELFF. The genes are TRBV12-2 and TRBJ2-2; TRBD2 is taken as the D call from the table, unchecked against the DNA. TRBV12-2 is given as a pseudogene. CDR3 length equals 17 residues.

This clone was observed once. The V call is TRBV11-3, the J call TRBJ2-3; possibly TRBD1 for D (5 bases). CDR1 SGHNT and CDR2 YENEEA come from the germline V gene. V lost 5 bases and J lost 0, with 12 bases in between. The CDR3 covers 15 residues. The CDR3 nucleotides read TGTGCCAGCAGCACAGGTACGGCTAGCACAGATACGCAGTATTTT. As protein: CASSTGTASTDTQYF. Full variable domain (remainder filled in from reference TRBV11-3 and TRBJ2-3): EAGVVQSPRYKIIEKKQPVAFWCNPISGHNTLYWYLQNLGQGPELLIRYENEEAVDDSQLPKDRFSAERLKGVDSTLKIQPAELGDSAVYLCASSTGTASTDTQYFGPGTRLTVL.

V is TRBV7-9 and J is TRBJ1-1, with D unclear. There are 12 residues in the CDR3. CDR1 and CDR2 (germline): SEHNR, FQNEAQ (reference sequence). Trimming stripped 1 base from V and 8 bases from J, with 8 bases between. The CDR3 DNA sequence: TGTGCCAGCAGCTTAGAGGCCGGGGAAGCTTTCTTT. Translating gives CASSLEAGEAFF.

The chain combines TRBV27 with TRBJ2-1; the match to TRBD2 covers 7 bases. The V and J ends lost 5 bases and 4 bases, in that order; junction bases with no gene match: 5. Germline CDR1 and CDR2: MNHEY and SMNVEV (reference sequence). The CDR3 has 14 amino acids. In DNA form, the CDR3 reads TGTGCCAGCAGTCCCGGACTAGTTTACAATGAGCAGTTCTTC. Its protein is CASSPGLVYNEQFF.

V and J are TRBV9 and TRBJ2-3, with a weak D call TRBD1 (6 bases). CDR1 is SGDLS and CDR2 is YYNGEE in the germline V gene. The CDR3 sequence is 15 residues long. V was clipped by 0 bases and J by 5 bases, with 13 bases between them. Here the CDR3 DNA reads TGTGCCAGCAGCGTAGAGGGGGAGTTGAAAGATACGCAGTATTTT. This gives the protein CASSVEGELKDTQYF.

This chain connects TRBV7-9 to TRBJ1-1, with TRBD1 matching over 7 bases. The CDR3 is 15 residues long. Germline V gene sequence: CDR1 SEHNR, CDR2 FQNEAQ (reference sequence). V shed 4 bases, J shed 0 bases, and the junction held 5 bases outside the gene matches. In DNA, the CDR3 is TGTGCCAGCAGCTCCCGGACAGGAATGAACACTGAAGCTTTCTTT. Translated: CASSSRTGMNTEAFF.

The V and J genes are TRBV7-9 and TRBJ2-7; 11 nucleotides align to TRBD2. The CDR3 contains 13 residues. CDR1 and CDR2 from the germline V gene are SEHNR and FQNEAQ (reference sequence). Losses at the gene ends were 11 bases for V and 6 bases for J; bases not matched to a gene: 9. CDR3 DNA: TGTGCCTCCGGGACTAGCGGTACCCTCGAGCAGTACTTC. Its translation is CASGTSGTLEQYF.

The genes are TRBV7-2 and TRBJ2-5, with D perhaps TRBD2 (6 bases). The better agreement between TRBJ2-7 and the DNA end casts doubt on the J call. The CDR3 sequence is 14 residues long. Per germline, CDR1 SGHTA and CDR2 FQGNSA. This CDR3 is CASSLDGGDYEQYF. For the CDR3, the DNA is TGTGCCAGCAGCTTAGATGGAGGGGACTACGAGCAGTACTTC.

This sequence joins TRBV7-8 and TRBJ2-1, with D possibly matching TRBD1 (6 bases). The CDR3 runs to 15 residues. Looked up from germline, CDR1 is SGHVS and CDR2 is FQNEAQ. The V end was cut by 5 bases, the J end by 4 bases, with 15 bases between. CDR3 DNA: TGTGCCAGCAGCAGCGACGGACAGTCGTACAATGAGCAGTTCTTC. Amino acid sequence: CASSSDGQSYNEQFF.

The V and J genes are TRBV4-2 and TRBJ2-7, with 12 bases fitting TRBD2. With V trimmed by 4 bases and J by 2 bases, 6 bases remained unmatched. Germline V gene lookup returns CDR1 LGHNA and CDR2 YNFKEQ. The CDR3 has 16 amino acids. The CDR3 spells CASSPGTSGQTYEQYF. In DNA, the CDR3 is TGTGCCAGCAGCCCGGGGACTAGCGGGCAAACCTACGAGCAGTACTTC.

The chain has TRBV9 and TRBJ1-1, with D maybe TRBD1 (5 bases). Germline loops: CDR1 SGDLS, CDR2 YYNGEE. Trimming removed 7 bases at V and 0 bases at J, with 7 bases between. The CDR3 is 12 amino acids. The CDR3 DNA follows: TGTGCCAGCTCAGGGATGAACACTGAAGCTTTCTTT. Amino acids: CASSGMNTEAFF.

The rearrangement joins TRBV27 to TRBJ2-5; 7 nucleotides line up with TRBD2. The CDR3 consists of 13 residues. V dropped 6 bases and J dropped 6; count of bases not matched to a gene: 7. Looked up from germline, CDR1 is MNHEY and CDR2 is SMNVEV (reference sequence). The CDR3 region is CASSLGGRQTQYF. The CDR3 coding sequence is TGTGCCAGCAGCCTGGGCGGGAGACAGACCCAGTACTTC.

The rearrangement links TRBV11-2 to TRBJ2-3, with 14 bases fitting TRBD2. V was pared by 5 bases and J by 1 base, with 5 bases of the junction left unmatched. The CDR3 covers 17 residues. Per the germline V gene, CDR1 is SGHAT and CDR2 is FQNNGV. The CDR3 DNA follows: TGTGCCAGCAGCCGCGGACTAGCGGGAGGAGGCACAGATACGCAGTATTTT. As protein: CASSRGLAGGGTDTQYF.

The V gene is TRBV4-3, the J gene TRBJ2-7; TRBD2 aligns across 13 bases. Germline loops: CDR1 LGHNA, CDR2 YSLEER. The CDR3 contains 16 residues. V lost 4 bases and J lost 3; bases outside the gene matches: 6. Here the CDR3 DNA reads TGCGCCAGCAGCCCAGGGACTAGCGGGGCCGGCTACGAGCAGTACTTC. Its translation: CASSPGTSGAGYEQYF.

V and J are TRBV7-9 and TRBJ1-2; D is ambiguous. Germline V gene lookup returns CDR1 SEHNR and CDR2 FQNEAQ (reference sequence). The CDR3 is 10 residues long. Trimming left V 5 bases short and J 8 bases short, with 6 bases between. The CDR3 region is CASSPTGYTF. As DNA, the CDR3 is TGTGCCAGCAGCCCTACGGGCTACACCTTC.

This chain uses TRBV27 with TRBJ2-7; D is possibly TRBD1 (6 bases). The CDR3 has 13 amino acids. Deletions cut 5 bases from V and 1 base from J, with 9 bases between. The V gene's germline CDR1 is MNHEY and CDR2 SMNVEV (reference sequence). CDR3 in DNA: TGTGCCAGCAGTCAGGGGCAATCCTACGAGCAGTACTTC. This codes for CASSQGQSYEQYF.

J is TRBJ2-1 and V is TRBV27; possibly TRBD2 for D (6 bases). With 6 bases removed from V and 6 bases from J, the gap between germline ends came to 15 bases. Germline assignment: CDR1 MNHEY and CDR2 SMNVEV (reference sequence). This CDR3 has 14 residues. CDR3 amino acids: CASREGLNGNEQFF. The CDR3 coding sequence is TGTGCCAGCAGGGAGGGGCTGAATGGCAATGAGCAGTTCTTC.

CDR3 sequence: CASSPRRIAGSYEQYF. The DNA of the CDR3 is TGTGCCAGCAGTCCTAGGCGAATAGCGGGATCCTACGAGCAGTACTTC. The chain is built from TRBV28 and TRBJ2-7; 8 nucleotides align to TRBD2. The CDR3 extends over 16 amino acids. The J segment lost 1 base and the V segment lost 5 bases, leaving 10 bases of the junction unmatched. The germline gives CDR1 MDHEN, CDR2 SYDVKM.